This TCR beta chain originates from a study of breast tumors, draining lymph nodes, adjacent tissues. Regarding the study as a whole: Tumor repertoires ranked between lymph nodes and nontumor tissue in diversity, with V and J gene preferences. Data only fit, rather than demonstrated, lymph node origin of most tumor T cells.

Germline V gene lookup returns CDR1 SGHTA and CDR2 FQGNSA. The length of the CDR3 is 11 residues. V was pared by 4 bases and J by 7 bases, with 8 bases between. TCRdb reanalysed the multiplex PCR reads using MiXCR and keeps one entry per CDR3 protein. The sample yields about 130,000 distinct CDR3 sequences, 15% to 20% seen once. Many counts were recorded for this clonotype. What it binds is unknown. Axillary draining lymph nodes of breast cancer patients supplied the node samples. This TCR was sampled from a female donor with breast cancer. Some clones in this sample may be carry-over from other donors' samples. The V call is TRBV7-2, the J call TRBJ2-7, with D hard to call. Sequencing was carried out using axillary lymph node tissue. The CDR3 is CASSSLGEQYF. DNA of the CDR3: TGTGCCAGCAGCTCCCTTGGAGAGCAGTACTTC.